This record concerns one TCR beta chain sequence. Its antigen is unknown. Per germline, CDR1 SGHTA and CDR2 FQGTGA. Trimming pared 0 bases from V and 4 bases from J, leaving 10 bases between. The CDR3 is 15 amino acids. Profiled with immunoSEQ multiplex PCR; TCRdb holds only in-frame clones, not every one. The profile covers 70,000 or so clones, with about 93% appearing a single time and less than 3.5% taken by the ten largest. This sample was taken from a study of PD-1 blockade in classical Hodgkin lymphoma. Study observations and caveats: Newly diagnosed patients reportedly trailed healthy donors in baseline TCR diversity. Why the repertoires differ is still unclear, perhaps disease activity or prior therapy.

As for time point: newly diagnosed, previously untreated cHL patient sample. PBMCs from untreated, newly diagnosed classical Hodgkin lymphoma were comparison samples. The V gene is TRBV7-3, the J gene TRBJ1-5, with D possibly TRBD1 on 5 matching bases. The sequenced sample consisted of peripheral blood mononuclear cells (PBMCs). The receptor was isolated from a human donor with classical Hodgkin lymphoma. The chain's CDR3 is CASSLTGGDNQPQHF. The CDR3 DNA reads as TGTGCCAGCAGCTTAACTGGAGGGGATAATCAGCCCCAGCATTTT. The entire variable domain, with the rest obtained from reference TRBV7-3 and TRBJ1-5, is as follows: GAGVSQTPSNKVTEKGKYVELRCDPISGHTALYWYRQSLGQGPEFLIYFQGTGAADDSGLPNDRFFAVRPEGSVSTLKIQRTERGDSAVYLCASSLTGGDNQPQHFGDGTRLSIL.